This entry lists 13 T cell receptor beta chains sequenced from one sample in a study of cytomegalovirus exposure and HLA in healthy donors. It was with 60 Vbeta and 13 Jbeta primers that the PCR ran. Generated by immunoSEQ multiplex PCR, the TCRdb table keeps only in-frame clones and is missing some. The sample has approximately 94,000 clones, 76% seen once; the top ten hold roughly 4.8%. The sequenced sample was PBMCs. These receptors were taken from a man aged 25 to 40 in good health and CMV-seropositive.

This chain joins TRBV18 and TRBJ2-3; 10 positions match TRBD1. The CDR3 covers 17 residues. Germline CDR1 reads KGHSH; CDR2 reads LQKENI. Trimming cost V 3 bases and J 3 bases; bases outside gene matches: 9. The CDR3 region has the DNA TGTGCCAGCTCACCGGGACAGGGGCTAACCATAACAGATACGCAGTATTTT. Protein: CASSPGQGLTITDTQYF.

The rearrangement links TRBV5-1 to TRBJ1-6; unclear D gene. Between the trimmed V and J ends, which lost 1 base and 3 bases, there was a span of 14 bases. The CDR3 has 17 residues. The V gene's germline CDR1 is SGHRS and CDR2 YFSETQ. This chain's CDR3 is CASSLMTRDNYNSPLHF. The CDR3 DNA reads TGCGCCAGCAGCTTGATGACGCGGGATAACTATAATTCACCCCTCCACTTT.

This clone was seen only once. A junction boundary mismatches the germline segment, possibly from a read error. Other DNA variants within this sample encode the same CDR3. The chain employs TRBV2 and TRBJ1-6, with D hard to call. The CDR3 consists of 13 residues. CDR1 SNHLY and CDR2 FYNNEI come from the germline V gene. CDR3 in DNA: TGTGCCAGCAGGCAGAGGAATAATTCCCCCCTCCACTTT. It encodes CASRQRNNSPLHF.

The chain couples TRBV5-5 to TRBJ1-1; 7 nucleotides match TRBD1. Germline CDR1 reads SGHKS; CDR2 reads YYEKEE (reference sequence). The CDR3 contains 14 residues. V lost 2 bases to trimming and J lost 4 bases; unmatched junction nucleotides: 5. The CDR3 region has the DNA TGTGCCAGCAGCTTACAACAGGGGACCACTGAAGCTTTCTTT. Protein sequence: CASSLQQGTTEAFF.

V and J are TRBV7-8 and TRBJ1-2; 7 bases are a match to TRBD1. Trimming took 1 base from V and 8 from J; bases not matched to a gene: 13. Germline V lookup: CDR1 SGHVS, CDR2 FQNEAQ. The CDR3 has 16 amino acids. The CDR3 DNA reads TGTGCCAGCAGCTTAGGGGGGCGGGACAGCCTCATCGGCTACACCTTC. Protein: CASSLGGRDSLIGYTF.

This clone was seen a single time. The chain carries TRBV10-3 and TRBJ1-5; 9 bases fit TRBD1. With V trimmed by 5 bases and J by 5 bases, 4 bases remained unmatched. CDR3 size: 14 residues. Germline V gives CDR1 ENHRY, CDR2 SYGVKD. The CDR3 region is CAISPGQGHQPQHF. CDR3 DNA sequence: TGTGCCATCAGTCCGGGACAGGGACATCAGCCCCAGCATTTT.

The chain couples TRBV7-9 to TRBJ2-7, with TRBD2 matching 7 bases. V lost 0 bases and J lost 2; bases outside the gene matches: 1. Germline V gene data show CDR1 as SEHNR and CDR2 as FQNEAQ (reference sequence). This CDR3 comprises 14 residues. DNA of the CDR3: TGTGCCAGCAGCTTAGCGGGAGGGCCCTACGAGCAGTACTTC. Its protein is CASSLAGGPYEQYF.

The chain employs TRBV7-8 and TRBJ2-1, with a tentative D call TRBD1 (5 bases). V lost 6 bases to trimming and J lost 0 bases, with 9 bases between them. The CDR3 sequence is 14 residues long. CDR1 and CDR2 (germline): SGHVS, FQNEAQ. The CDR3 DNA follows: TGTGCCAGCAGTAGGGGTGGCTCCTACAATGAGCAGTTCTTC. It specifies CASSRGGSYNEQFF.

CDR3 nucleotides: TGCGCCAGCAGCTTAGGGGGGGGGCCGACCAATGAGCAGTTCTTC. It is translated as CASSLGGGPTNEQFF. The chain recombines TRBV5-1 with TRBJ2-1; a possible D gene is TRBD2 (7 bases). The V end was cut by 2 bases, the J end by 6 bases, with 15 bases between. The V gene's germline CDR1 is SGHRS and CDR2 YFSETQ. The CDR3 is made up of 15 amino acids.

V and J are TRBV6-5 and TRBJ2-5; TRBD1 might be the D (5 bases). The CDR3 totals 15 residues. Trimming pared 6 bases from V and 9 bases from J, leaving 23 bases between. Per germline, CDR1 MNHEY and CDR2 SVGAGI. DNA of the CDR3: TGTGCCAGCAGCCCGAGGACACCTGACCAATCGGCCCAGTACTTC. Its protein is CASSPRTPDQSAQYF.

This chain joins TRBV6-6 and TRBJ2-7, with D perhaps TRBD1 (6 bases). Germline lookup yields CDR1 MNHNY and CDR2 SVGAGI (reference sequence). There are 13 residues in the CDR3. V was shortened by 5 bases and J by 2 bases, with 10 bases between the two germline ends. The CDR3 sequence: CASSPRTAYEQYV. DNA of the CDR3: TGTGCCAGCAGTCCCCGGACAGCCTACGAGCAGTACGTC.

The rearrangement joins TRBV27 to TRBJ2-1; 11 nucleotides match TRBD2. The CDR3 contains 16 residues. From germline, CDR1 is MNHEY and CDR2 SMNVEV (reference sequence). V lost 11 bases and J lost 1; bases outside the gene matches: 10. The CDR3 loop is CAGLAGGSGSYNEQFF. The CDR3 DNA sequence: TGTGCCGGTCTAGCGGGAGGTAGCGGGTCCTACAATGAGCAGTTCTTC.

This chain joins TRBV6-1 and TRBJ1-2, with D possibly TRBD1 on 6 matching bases. The CDR3 consists of 12 residues. CDR1 and CDR2 from the germline V gene are MNHNS and SASEGT. V was shortened by 7 bases and J by 3 bases, with 9 bases between the two germline ends. CDR3 sequence reads: CASIRTDYGYTF. CDR3 in DNA: TGTGCCAGCATCCGGACAGACTATGGCTACACCTTC.